This T cell receptor (beta chain) was captured in a study of identical twins. General study points: Modelling underestimated the level of out-of-frame TCR alpha sharing observed in monozygotic twins.

Trimming removed 0 bases from V and 5 bases from J, with 13 bases in between. Germline values: CDR1 MGHDK, CDR2 SYGVNS. CDR3 length: 15 residues. In this sample, this clonotype turned up many times. What it binds is not known. Unique molecular identifiers were present on the cDNA, and a universal primer site came from template switching. From the 5' RACE reads, TCRdb called clonotypes with MiXCR, one entry per CDR3 protein. The sample has around 650,000 distinct CDR3 sequences; around 7.5% are singletons. The sample also formed part of further work on yellow fever vaccine responses in identical twins.

The V call is TRBV25-1, the J call TRBJ1-1; D unclear. The receptor comes from a woman in her late teens or twenties in good health. The material sequenced was PBMCs. The CDR3, as DNA: TGTGCCAGCAGTGAATATGGGGTATCGGTAACTGAAGCTTTCTTT. Its translation is CASSEYGVSVTEAFF.